Sequencing of this T cell receptor (beta chain) was carried out in a study of Graves' ophthalmopathy and Graves' hyperthyroidism. Serum thyroxine and TRAb, along with clinical symptoms, thyroid ultrasound and orbital computed tomography, were what diagnosis relied on. Researchers took RNA transcripts and amplified TCR beta CDR3 regions from them. HTBI primers served in a first-round RT-PCR, which a second-round multiplex PCR followed. One entry per CDR3 protein results from TCRdb running MiXCR on the multiplex PCR reads. The sample holds 650,000 to 900,000 distinct CDR3 sequences, roughly 40% seen once. From germline, CDR1 is LNHNV and CDR2 YYDKDF (reference sequence). The CDR3 covers 13 residues. This clonotype was counted once. One end of the junction is discordant with germline, which a read error may explain.

The sequencing sample was made of peripheral blood. This sequence was found in an adult man with Graves' ophthalmopathy. The chain combines TRBV15 with TRBJ1-1; weak D call: TRBD1 (6 bases). The CDR3 DNA follows: TGTGCCACCAGCAGGCTCAGGGACACTGATGCTTTCTTT. Amino acid sequence: CATSRLRDTDAFF.